The 8 T cell receptor beta chains presented below share a single source sample, sequenced in a study of T cells in localized non-small cell lung cancer (dated by TCRdb to about 2020). Libraries were prepared through the immunoSEQ multiplex PCR assay. TCRdb took this table from immuneACCESS and kept in-frame rearrangements with V and J called. Such tables lack part of the clones; where checked against another copy, unresolved V genes explain under half of the gap, and the rest is unexplained. The sample table shows just over 15,000 clones, and 87% are seen once. The top ten constitute approximately 25% of the sample. This material consisted of peripheral blood mononuclear cells, taken before any cancer treatment. These TCRs come from a male donor aged 60 or over with stage II lung adenocarcinoma.

V and J are TRBV2 and TRBJ2-5; TRBD2 might be the D (5 bases). Looked up from germline, CDR1 is SNHLY and CDR2 is FYNNEI. CDR3 length: 13 amino acids. Trimming cost V 7 bases and J 7 bases, with 16 bases left between them. As DNA, the CDR3 is TGTGCCAGCACTCTAGGAGGACTCGGGACCCAGTACTTC. It codes for CASTLGGLGTQYF.

The chain has TRBV6-6 and TRBJ2-7; 12 bases fit TRBD2. This CDR3 has 15 amino acids. Per germline, CDR1 MNHNY and CDR2 SVGAGI (reference sequence). V dropped 7 bases and J dropped 0; count of bases not matched to a gene: 4. As DNA, the CDR3 is TGTGCCAGCACCCCGACTAGCGGGAGCTCCTACGAGCAGTACTTC. This gives the protein CASTPTSGSSYEQYF.

The CDR3 sequence: CASSRSGTGYEQFF. DNA of the CDR3: TGCGCCAGCAGCCGGAGCGGGACTGGGTATGAGCAGTTCTTC. The genes are TRBV10-1 and TRBJ2-1; 7 nucleotides line up with TRBD2. Germline V gene sequence: CDR1 WNHNN, CDR2 SYGVQD (reference sequence). J was trimmed by 8 bases and V by 6 bases; bases with no gene match: 10. This CDR3 comprises 14 residues.

This clone occurred a few times. The chain joins TRBV21-1 to TRBJ1-2. TRBV21-1 constitutes a pseudogene. The CDR3 has 17 residues. The CDR3 DNA reads as TGTGCCAGCCCTACTCGGGTTAGAATAACTATCTGCTATGGCTACACCTTC. This codes for CASPTRVRITICYGYTF.

The rearrangement joins TRBV7-9 to TRBJ2-7; tentative D call: TRBD2 (6 bases). This CDR3 spans 14 amino acids. The V and J ends lost 5 bases and 2 bases respectively, with 13 bases between them. Looked up from germline, CDR1 is SEHNR and CDR2 is FQNEAQ (reference sequence). CDR3 amino acids: CASSPTGGPYEQYF. The CDR3 coding sequence is TGTGCCAGCAGCCCCACCGGGGGACCCTACGAGCAGTACTTC.

This clone was seen more than once but under ten times. V usage is TRBV9 and J usage is TRBJ1-2, with a possible D match to TRBD1 (6 bases). Germline values: CDR1 SGDLS, CDR2 YYNGEE. This CDR3 region has 16 residues. V lost 0 bases and J lost 5, with 17 bases in between. CDR3 in amino acids: CASSVAAQGSPYGYTF. The DNA of the CDR3 is TGTGCCAGCAGCGTAGCAGCGCAGGGGAGCCCATATGGCTACACCTTC.

The chain joins TRBV14 to TRBJ2-3; D ambiguous. V shed 0 bases and J shed 3 bases, with 4 bases lying between them. The CDR3 spans 13 residues. The germline CDR1 and CDR2 sequences are SGHDN and FVKESK. The CDR3 DNA reads TGTGCCAGCAGCCAAGATCTAACAGATACGCAGTATTTT. Its translation: CASSQDLTDTQYF.

The chain links TRBV30 to TRBJ1-5, with 8 bases identical to TRBD1. CDR3 size: 15 residues. Germline-derived CDR1 and CDR2 are GTSNPN and SVGIG (reference sequence). The V segment lost 3 bases and the J segment 0 bases; nucleotides outside the gene matches: 4. For the CDR3, the DNA is TGTGCCTGGAGCGACGGACAGGGTAGCAATCAGCCCCAGCATTTT. This translates into CAWSDGQGSNQPQHF.